The text below deals with one T cell receptor beta chain. In its sample, this clone was seen a few times. What antigen it recognizes has not been identified. Base qualities were left out, and no much larger clone turns up one base away. The CDR3 spans 14 residues, from the cysteine through the phenylalanine. Only the CDR3 region is kept as DNA, spanning 42 bases read in frame from base 1. The germline V gene gives CDR1 as SQVTM and CDR2 as ANQGSEA. Germline trimming: 6 bases from V, 4 bases from J; junction bases outside gene matches: 9. Library preparation was by the immunoSEQ multiplex PCR assay. For the multiplex PCR, a mixture combining 60 forward primers for TCR Vbeta segments and 13 reverse primers for TCR Jbeta segments was used. Amplification of the CDR3 region of rearranged TCR beta genes was performed with a multiplex PCR assay on genomic DNA. On the Illumina HiSeq System, the amplified TCR beta libraries were sequenced as 87-base-pair reads. In the paper's pipeline: A later analysis counted approximately 84 million unique TCR beta chains across the 550 to 800 repertoires, and roughly 10 million of these chains were shared by at least two donors. A nearest-neighbor algorithm error-corrected the raw reads and collapsed the reads into unique sequences, merging closely related sequences to remove PCR and sequencing errors. Alignment of CDR3 sequences to IMGT reference sequences was used to assign V, D and J gene segments. Each retained sequence needed at least a six-nucleotide match to both a V gene segment and a J gene segment. A rearrangement was called productive if the CDR3 had no stop codons and remained in frame with V and J, and every other rearrangement was called non-productive. Following IMGT convention, CDR3 was defined as the stretch from the second conserved V-encoded cysteine up to the conserved J-encoded phenylalanine. In an earlier analysis of more than 550 of the donors, sequences lacking an unambiguous match to a single V gene segment were excluded. In an earlier analysis of some 590 of the donors, a V segment was called functional when productive rearrangements were above 56.7%, and segregating when the standard deviation between donors exceeded 5%. A statistical classification framework was developed to diagnose cytomegalovirus status using the catalog of TCR beta chain sequences. V and J gene assignment, in a later analysis, came from comparing TCR nucleotide sequences with IMGT/GENE-DB human TR gene sequences. The TCRdist pipeline was used in a later analysis to assign CDR3 sequences and most-parsimonious VDJ recombination scenarios. In a later analysis, each TCR beta chain was defined by its CDR3 amino acid sequence together with its V-gene family, and reads without a unique V-gene family were excluded. To address suspected cross-contamination and a sequencing artifact, a later analysis removed roughly 640 highly shared, low-generation-probability nucleotide sequences. In a later analysis, a clonal expansion index for each public chain was calculated from normalized within-repertoire ranks of inferred template counts. A later analysis computed generation probabilities with a VDJ recombination model fitted to out-of-frame rearrangements, and checked the results against IGoR. Hypergeometric tests were used in a later analysis to score TCR-TCR, TCR-HLA and TCR-CMV co-occurrence, with a repertoire-size bias correction applied to the TCR pairs. To estimate false discovery rates, a later analysis permuted the HLA or CMV assignments 20 times. In a later analysis, co-occurring TCRs were grouped with DBSCAN, and TCRdist sequence similarity was added when clustering was performed within HLA-allele-positive subsets. Co-occurrence clustering excluded repertoires with fewer than 30,000 or more than 120,000 public chains, plus five with anomalous nucleotide sharing. Here the immuneACCESS table is served through TCRdb, limited to in-frame sequences with V and J called. Missing clones are a known gap in these copies; in checked studies unresolved V genes cover under half, and the rest lacks a known reason. V and J calls and clone size are given by that table; D and trimming were obtained from the DNA. This sample lists about 110,000 clones; 60% to 85% were detected once. The top ten hold roughly 4.9% of the sample.

The sample is drawn from a study of cytomegalovirus exposure and HLA in healthy donors (dated by TCRdb to 2016 to 2017). Background for the entire study: In an earlier analysis of about 560 of the donors, 276 Gb of sequence data and 117 million unique TCR beta sequences from approximately 180 million T cells were reported. To study patterns of TCR occurrence, a later analysis re-analyzed previously published TCR beta repertoires from 550 to 800 donors and added high-resolution HLA genotyping. The study used immunosequencing to profile the T cell repertoires of 670 or so subjects and linked those repertoires to cytomegalovirus serostatus. To decide whether each TCR beta V gene segment behaved as functional or pseudogenic, an earlier analysis of over 500 of the donors relied on high-throughput TCR beta sequencing. Several DR-DQ haplotypes were handled as single units for association and clustering because linkage in the cohort was strong. Both class I and class II loci were covered by HLA typing, at four-digit resolution. Rather than using new phenotypic data, the later analysis identified candidate immune exposures from TCR beta sequences and from how often those sequences occurred across donors. About 310 gigabases of sequencing data and around 87 million unique TCR sequences were included in an early release covering under 650 HLA-typed donors. Donor age, sex, ethnicity and CMV serostatus were compiled together with the repertoire data. Among the roughly 400 genotyped donors, around 81% belonged to the genetic ancestry cluster associated with self-reported Caucasian donors. The study was designed to test whether signatures of past pathogen exposure could be identified by cataloging public T cell receptors. In a later genetic analysis, genome-wide SNP genotypes for about 55% of the roughly 700 donors were used, and that subset was treated as a discovery cohort. Typing coverage differed by locus: A, B, C, DRB1 and DQB1 were typed in about 629-640 donors, DQA1 in about 500, DPA1 in around 610, and DPB1 in around 440. To predict cytomegalovirus infection status, the study brought together high-throughput TCR immunosequencing, statistical association of individual TCRs with disease status, and machine learning. Among some 400 genotyped donors of the cohort, an average of approximately 240,000 unique TCR beta nucleotide sequences was sequenced per donor, of which about 18% were non-productive. A separate validation cohort of roughly 130 different subjects was used in addition to the approximately 700-subject first cohort. Every discovery cohort repertoire had been produced on one sequencing platform. Broader findings and caveats from the paper: A later analysis found that HLA-associated TCR beta chains were more clonally expanded and had lower generation probabilities than equally common non-associated chains. Specific HLA alleles were associated with 15,000 to 20,000 TCR beta sequences at a false discovery rate of 0.05 in a later analysis. Most CMV-associated TCR beta chains appeared to be HLA-restricted in a later analysis, and the HLA associations seemed to be driven largely by CMV exposure. The classifier was reported to diagnose cytomegalovirus status with high specificity and sensitivity in both the original and validation cohorts. A group of highly shared sequence variants was considered likely to be a technical artifact of the sequencing pipeline. Most TCR sequences were seen in very few donors, while some public TCRs were found in many individuals. In a later analysis, TCR association rates were found to vary across HLA loci, with the most associated TCRs seen for DRB1 alleles and the fewest for HLA-C alleles. Three of the identified cytomegalovirus-associated TCR beta chains were confirmed in vitro to be specific for cytomegalovirus antigens. Presence/absence analyses assumed roughly uniform sequencing depth across donors, an assumption that may not hold. Immune exposure information for the cohort was limited to CMV serostatus. Linkage disequilibrium might explain the correlated functional status among segregating V segments, but an unknown experimental factor could not be ruled out. A later genetic analysis associated a missense DCLRE1C variant with V-gene and J-gene trimming of TCR beta chains, and an independent cohort replicated the association. In the study, approximately 160 TCR beta chains were listed as associated with cytomegalovirus. In this cohort, only TCR beta chains were sequenced, and detectable features were limited by the absence of alpha or paired-chain data. In an earlier analysis of some 640 of the donors, most TCR beta V segments were observed in productive rearrangements about 90% or about 30% of the time, broadly matching IMGT annotations. A further reported finding was that TCR beta sequences accurately predicted the HLA-A and HLA-B alleles for most subjects in the first cohort. Strong co-occurrence of HLA alleles, especially DR and DQ, made assigning TCR associations to individual alleles difficult. The authors suggested that the approach could potentially be extended to other disease states and immunological phenotypes. In a later analysis, several top co-occurrence clusters were reported to appear linked to parvovirus B19, influenza, CMV and Epstein-Barr virus. Some IMGT-functional V segments, including TRBV6-2 and TRBV6-3, could not be told apart with the 87-base-pair reads, so those segments were excluded. HLA typing was unavailable for some donors at each locus, so association tests used only the typed subset. A later genetic analysis reported fewer N-insertions in productive TCRs among donors in an Asian-associated ancestry cluster than the roughly 620-donor mean. Because counts were too low, 15 or so rarely observed V segments, including chromosome 9 orphons, were excluded from the earlier analysis of 587 of the donors.

The cohort comprised more than 550 healthy bone marrow donors. Cohort members were all nominally healthy when sampled, although unrecorded immune exposures were likely present. The donor was CMV seropositive and belonged to the group of 250 to 300 seropositive cohort members. A peripheral blood sample was collected from each donor, and TCR beta sequencing was performed on peripheral blood mononuclear cells. Genomic DNA extraction from the blood cell samples was performed with the Qiagen DNeasy Blood Extraction Kit. The sequence is built from TRBV29-1 and TRBJ1-2, and TRBD1 matches 9 of the central bases. This TCR was sampled from a female donor in good health and CMV-seropositive. The material sequenced was PBMCs. CDR3 sequence: CSVGWTGEGYGYTF. The bases are TGCAGCGTGGGGTGGACAGGGGAAGGCTATGGCTACACCTTC.